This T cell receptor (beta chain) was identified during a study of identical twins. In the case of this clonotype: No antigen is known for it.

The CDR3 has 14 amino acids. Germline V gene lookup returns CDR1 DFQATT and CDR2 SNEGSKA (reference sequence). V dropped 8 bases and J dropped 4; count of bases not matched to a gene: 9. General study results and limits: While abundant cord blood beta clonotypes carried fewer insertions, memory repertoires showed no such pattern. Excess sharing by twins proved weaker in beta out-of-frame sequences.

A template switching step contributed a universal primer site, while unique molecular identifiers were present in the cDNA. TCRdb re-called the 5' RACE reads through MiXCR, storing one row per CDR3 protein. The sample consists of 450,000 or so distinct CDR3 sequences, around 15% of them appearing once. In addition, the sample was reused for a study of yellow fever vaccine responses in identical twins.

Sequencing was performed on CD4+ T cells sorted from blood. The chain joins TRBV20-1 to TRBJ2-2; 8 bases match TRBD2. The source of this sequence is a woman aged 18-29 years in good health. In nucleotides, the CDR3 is TGCAGTTCCCAGCCAGCGGGGGCCACCGGGGAGCTGTTTTTT. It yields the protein CSSQPAGATGELFF.